This passage covers 22 T cell receptor beta chains from one sample sequenced in a study of blood T cell repertoires in COVID-19. TCRdb's copy holds only in-frame clones and misses some; the assay was immunoSEQ multiplex PCR. The sample lists fewer than 70,000 clones; 90% were seen once. Sample: peripheral blood. These receptors were obtained from a woman over 75 with active COVID-19.

The CDR3 nucleotides are TGTGCCAGCAGCAACCTAGAAGAGACCCAGTACTTC. It yields the protein CASSNLEETQYF. V and J are TRBV5-4 and TRBJ2-5; no firm D call. The CDR3 contains 12 residues. V shed 4 bases and J shed 3 bases, with 7 bases lying between them. Germline V gene sequence: CDR1 SGHNT, CDR2 YYREEE (reference sequence).

CDR3 in amino acids: CATYRYPMNTEAFF. CDR3 in DNA: TGTGCCACATACAGGTACCCCATGAACACTGAAGCTTTCTTT. The chain joins TRBV19 to TRBJ1-1; a weak D match, TRBD1 (5 bases). V shed 10 bases and J shed 0 bases, with 15 bases lying between them. This CDR3 is 14 amino acids long. In germline, CDR1 is LNHDA, CDR2 SQIVND (reference sequence).

This clone was recorded only once. The chain joins TRBV5-1 to TRBJ2-2; TRBD2 is a possible D gene (5 bases). Trimming pared 0 bases from V and 1 base from J, leaving 10 bases between. Per germline, CDR1 SGHRS and CDR2 YFSETQ. CDR3 length: 16 amino acids. The DNA of the CDR3 is TGCGCCAGCAGCTTGGAGGGTGGAGGGAACACCGGGGAGCTGTTTTTT. It yields the protein CASSLEGGGNTGELFF.

This clone is a singleton in its sample. The chain uses TRBV19 and TRBJ2-5; 11 bases map to TRBD2. V gave up 4 bases and J gave up 4 bases; unmatched junction bases: 2. This CDR3 spans 14 amino acids. Germline V gives CDR1 LNHDA, CDR2 SQIVND (reference sequence). CDR3 region: CASSNGLAGETQYF. The CDR3 bases are TGTGCCAGTAGTAATGGACTAGCGGGAGAGACCCAGTACTTC.

CDR3 DNA sequence: TGTGCCAGTAGTATCGCGGCTAGCGGGGAGCCAGATACGCAGTATTTT. It yields the protein CASSIAASGEPDTQYF. The gene calls are TRBV19 and TRBJ2-3, with TRBD2 matching over 9 bases. The CDR3 consists of 16 residues. The germline CDR1 and CDR2 sequences are LNHDA and SQIVND (reference sequence). Trimming took 3 bases from V and 4 from J; bases not matched to a gene: 8.

This chain joins TRBV11-3 and TRBJ2-3; 8 bases align to TRBD2. The CDR3 has 15 amino acids. The ends lost 3 bases at V and 3 bases at J; junction bases unmatched: 5. The germline CDR1 and CDR2 sequences are SGHNT and YENEEA. The CDR3 spells CASSFGGVRTDTQYF. CDR3 bases: TGTGCCAGCAGCTTCGGGGGGGTACGAACAGATACGCAGTATTTT.

This clone was counted a single time. V gene TRBV7-2 combines with J gene TRBJ2-7, with 12 bases identical to TRBD2. The CDR3 loop spans 17 amino acids. The germline CDR1 and CDR2 sequences are SGHTA and FQGNSA. The V gene end was trimmed by 4 bases and the J gene end by 0 bases; junction bases not matched to a gene: 7. CDR3 in amino acids: CASSSPGLAGSSYEQYF. The DNA of the CDR3 is TGTGCCAGCAGCTCCCCGGGACTAGCGGGTTCCTCCTACGAGCAGTACTTC.

In this sample, this clone turned up once. This chain links TRBV18 with TRBJ1-6, with 7 nucleotides matching TRBD1. This CDR3 is built from 14 residues. The ends lost 3 bases at V and 9 bases at J; junction bases unmatched: 5. CDR1 and CDR2 from the germline V gene are KGHSH and LQKENI. CDR3 nucleotide sequence: TGTGCCAGCTCACCGGCAGGGGGATTTTCACCCCTCCACTTT. Protein: CASSPAGGFSPLHF.

This clone was observed a single time. V gene TRBV27 combines with J gene TRBJ2-7; the D is unclear. Germline assignment: CDR1 MNHEY and CDR2 SMNVEV (reference sequence). V shed 3 bases and J shed 4 bases, with 10 bases lying between them. CDR3 size: 13 residues. In DNA form, the CDR3 reads TGTGCCAGCAGTTTCGCCGCGGATTACGAGCAGTACTTC. It translates to CASSFAADYEQYF.

V and J are TRBV19 and TRBJ2-7; a possible D gene is TRBD1 (6 bases). The germline CDR1 and CDR2 sequences are LNHDA and SQIVND (reference sequence). V lost 4 bases and J lost 1, with 23 bases in between. The CDR3 sequence is 18 residues long. The DNA for the CDR3 is TGTGCCAGTAGTACGCCGGGACAACGGAAGGCCTTTTCCTACGAGCAGTACGTC. Its translation: CASSTPGQRKAFSYEQYV.

The chain employs TRBV7-8 and TRBJ1-1; TRBD1 matches at 10 bases. The ends lost 5 bases at V and 4 bases at J; junction bases unmatched: 4. This CDR3 region has 14 residues. The germline V gene encodes CDR1 SGHVS and CDR2 FQNEAQ. CDR3 sequence reads: CASSTRQGATEAFF. CDR3 nucleotides: TGTGCCAGCAGCACTCGACAGGGGGCCACTGAAGCTTTCTTT.

In nucleotides, the CDR3 is TGTGCCAGCTCACTGGGACTAGCTGAGGGCACAGATACGCAGTATTTT. Amino acids: CASSLGLAEGTDTQYF. The chain employs TRBV18 and TRBJ2-3, with 9 bases that match TRBD2. In germline, CDR1 is KGHSH, CDR2 LQKENI. The CDR3 is made up of 16 amino acids. Trimming took 4 bases from V and 1 from J; bases not matched to a gene: 6.

This chain joins TRBV19 and TRBJ1-6; D is perhaps TRBD1 (6 bases). This CDR3 region has 12 residues. The V gene lost 8 bases and the J gene lost 4 bases, with 6 bases spanning the gap. Per germline, CDR1 LNHDA and CDR2 SQIVND (reference sequence). The CDR3 protein is CASQGYNSPLHF. The CDR3 DNA is TGTGCCAGTCAGGGGTATAATTCACCCCTCCACTTT.

This clone has just one count. The chain carries TRBV11-3 and TRBJ2-1; TRBD2 matches 8 bases. Per the germline V gene, CDR1 is SGHNT and CDR2 is YENEEA. The V gene end was trimmed by 4 bases and the J gene end by 0 bases; junction bases not matched to a gene: 2. The CDR3 runs 15 residues. For the CDR3, the DNA is TGTGCCAGCAGCTCCGCGGGGGGCTCCTACAATGAGCAGTTCTTC. It is translated as CASSSAGGSYNEQFF.

V and J are TRBV27 and TRBJ2-7; the match to TRBD2 covers 10 bases. This CDR3 contains 15 residues. The germline gives CDR1 MNHEY, CDR2 SMNVEV (reference sequence). The J segment lost 4 bases and the V segment lost 2 bases, leaving 5 bases of the junction unmatched. CDR3: CASSLQREGLYEQYF. In DNA, the CDR3 is TGTGCCAGCAGTTTACAGCGGGAGGGCCTATACGAGCAGTACTTC.

The chain combines TRBV7-9 with TRBJ2-3; D remains unclear. Trimming cost V 3 bases and J 6 bases, with 10 bases left between them. From germline, CDR1 is SEHNR and CDR2 FQNEAQ (reference sequence). The CDR3 loop spans 13 amino acids. CDR3 protein: CASSFSGDDTQYF. CDR3 bases: TGTGCCAGCAGCTTTTCAGGCGACGATACGCAGTATTTT.

This chain joins TRBV6-1 and TRBJ1-5, with a tentative D call TRBD1 (5 bases). CDR1 and CDR2 from the germline V gene are MNHNS and SASEGT. The length of the CDR3 is 14 residues. Trimming took 0 bases from V and 7 from J, leaving 10 bases between them. The CDR3 coding sequence is TGTGCCAGCAGTGAAGCCGGGGGGGAACAGCCCCAGCATTTT. Its translation is CASSEAGGEQPQHF.

The gene calls are TRBV12-2 and TRBJ1-6; TRBD1, the table's D call, was not compared with the DNA. TRBV12-2 has pseudogene status. CDR3 length: 14 amino acids. The CDR3 is CASRSGQNNSPLHF. The CDR3 bases are TGTGCAAGTCGCTCAGGGCAGAATAATTCACCCCTCCACTTT.

This chain joins TRBV28 and TRBJ1-2; no clear D. CDR3 length: 14 residues. Per germline, CDR1 MDHEN and CDR2 SYDVKM. V was trimmed by 5 bases and J by 5 bases, leaving 15 bases between them. CDR3 in DNA: TGTGCCAGCAGTCCCCCCGCTGGGGAGTATGGCTACACCTTC. It encodes CASSPPAGEYGYTF.

The rearrangement uses TRBV27 and TRBJ1-2, with D maybe TRBD1 (6 bases). CDR3 length: 16 amino acids. V shed 1 base and J shed 4 bases, with 16 bases lying between them. The germline V gene encodes CDR1 MNHEY and CDR2 SMNVEV (reference sequence). The CDR3 DNA reads TGTGCCAGCAGTTTATTAGGGGGGGGGCGGGGCTATGGCTACACCTTC. Translating gives CASSLLGGGRGYGYTF.

The chain carries TRBV28 and TRBJ2-6, with D tentatively TRBD2 (5 bases). The CDR3 is made up of 16 amino acids. V lost 6 bases, J lost 2 bases, and 14 bases lay in between. Germline CDR1 MDHEN, CDR2 SYDVKM. As DNA, the CDR3 is TGTGCCAGCAGCCCCCCGGAGGCTCCTGGGGCCAACGTCCTGACTTTC. Translation: CASSPPEAPGANVLTF. Full variable domain (remainder filled in from reference TRBV28 and TRBJ2-6): DVKVTQSSRYLVKRTGEKVFLECVQDMDHENMFWYRQDPGLGLRLIYFSYDVKMKEKGDIPEGYSVSREKKERFSLILESASTNQTSMYLCASSPPEAPGANVLTFGAGSRLTVL.

This chain joins TRBV6-6 and TRBJ2-7, with 9 positions matching TRBD1. CDR3 size: 15 residues. Germline values: CDR1 MNHNY, CDR2 SVGAGI (reference sequence). Unmatched junction bases numbered 9, after V lost 6 bases and J lost 3 bases. CDR3 sequence reads: CASRLGQGPFYEQYV. The CDR3 DNA reads as TGTGCCAGCAGGCTCGGACAGGGGCCTTTCTACGAGCAGTACGTC.